Below are 6 T cell receptor beta chains sequenced from a single sample in a study of T cells in Graves' hyperthyroidism and ophthalmopathy (dated by TCRdb to the late 2010s). Library preparation employed multiplex PCR. The sequencer was an Illumina HiSeq 2000. Amplification of TCR beta CDR3 regions was carried out from RNA transcripts. The TCR CDR3 was subjected to a first round of RT-PCR using the HTBI primer set and the Qiagen OneStep RT-PCR kit. TCRdb cleaned the public reads at Q25 with fastp, built clones with MiXCR and kept in-frame beta chains. Each record represents a unique CDR3 protein, reported with the most common genes and DNA among its rows. Within this sample are about half a million distinct CDR3 sequences, with about 20% of them counted one time only. The biggest ten clones account for about 49% of the sample. Sample: blood. These receptors were collected from a woman between 65 and 79 years old with Graves' ophthalmopathy.

This clonotype was seen repeatedly, ten times or more. This chain connects TRBV7-2 to TRBJ2-7; no definite D call. Trimming stripped 5 bases from V and 0 bases from J, with 14 bases between. CDR3 size: 15 residues. The germline V gene has CDR1 SGHTA and CDR2 FQGNSA. The DNA for the CDR3 is TGTGCCAGCAGCCCAGAGGTGCGCACCTCCTACGAGCAGTACTTC. It translates to CASSPEVRTSYEQYF.

Note on this clonotype: A read error is possible here, since a much larger clone lies one base away. The chain carries TRBV2 and TRBJ1-2; D is uncertain. The CDR3 has 15 amino acids. Germline values: CDR1 SNHLY, CDR2 FYNNEI. Trimming cost V 7 bases and J 5 bases, with 20 bases left between them. The CDR3 reads CASTLNVAQGYGYTF. CDR3 nucleotide sequence: TGTGCCAGCACCTTGAACGTGGCCCAAGGATATGGCTACACCTTC.

This clonotype was counted between two and nine times. The chain uses TRBV20-1 and TRBJ1-1; the D gene is possibly TRBD1 (6 bases). From germline, CDR1 is DFQATT and CDR2 SNEGSKA (reference sequence). There are 11 residues in the CDR3. The V end was cut by 3 bases, the J end by 6 bases, with 8 bases between. The CDR3 loop is CSASQGPEAFF. DNA of the CDR3: TGCAGTGCTAGCCAGGGGCCTGAAGCTTTCTTT.

This clonotype was detected a few times. The V and J genes are TRBV30 and TRBJ2-5, with D unresolved. The CDR3 contains 15 residues. Germline V lookup: CDR1 GTSNPN, CDR2 SVGIG (reference sequence). V gave up 2 bases and J gave up 2 bases, with 15 bases separating them. This CDR3 reads CAWSLAGKRQETQYF. The DNA of the CDR3 is TGTGCCTGGAGTTTAGCAGGAAAAAGACAAGAGACCCAGTACTTC.

The V call is TRBV18, the J call TRBJ1-2; no clear D gene. V lost 3 bases, J lost 8 bases, and 10 bases lay in between. CDR1 and CDR2 from the germline V gene are KGHSH and LQKENI. The CDR3 has 12 residues. CDR3 region: CASSPREAGYTF. CDR3 sequence (DNA): TGTGCCAGCTCACCCCGCGAGGCAGGCTACACCTTC.

This clonotype was seen more than once but under ten times. The chain links TRBV12-3 or TRBV12-4 to TRBJ2-1, with D unresolved. The CDR3 contains 13 residues. V shed 3 bases and J shed 6 bases, with 9 bases lying between them. The DNA of the CDR3 is TGTGCCAGCAGTTTTTCCCAAGGCAATGAGCAGTTCTTC. Its protein is CASSFSQGNEQFF.